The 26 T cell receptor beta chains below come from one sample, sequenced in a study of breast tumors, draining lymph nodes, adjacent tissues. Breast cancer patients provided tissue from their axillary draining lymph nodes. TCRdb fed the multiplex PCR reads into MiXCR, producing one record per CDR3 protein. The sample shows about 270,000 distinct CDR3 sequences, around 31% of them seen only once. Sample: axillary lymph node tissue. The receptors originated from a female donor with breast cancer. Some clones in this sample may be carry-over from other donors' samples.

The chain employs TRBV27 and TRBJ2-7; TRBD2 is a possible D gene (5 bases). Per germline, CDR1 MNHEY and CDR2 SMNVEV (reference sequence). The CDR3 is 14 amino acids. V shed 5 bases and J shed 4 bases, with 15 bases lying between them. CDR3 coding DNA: TGTGCCAGCAGTCCTTATACGCCGGGGTACGAGCAGTACTTC. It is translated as CASSPYTPGYEQYF.

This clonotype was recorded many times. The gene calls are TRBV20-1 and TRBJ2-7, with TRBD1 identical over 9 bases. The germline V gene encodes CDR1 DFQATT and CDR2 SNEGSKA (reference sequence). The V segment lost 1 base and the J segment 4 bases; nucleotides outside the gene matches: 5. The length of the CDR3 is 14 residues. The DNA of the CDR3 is TGCAGTGCTAGAGCCCTGGGGACAGGGTACGAGCAGTACTTC. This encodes CSARALGTGYEQYF.

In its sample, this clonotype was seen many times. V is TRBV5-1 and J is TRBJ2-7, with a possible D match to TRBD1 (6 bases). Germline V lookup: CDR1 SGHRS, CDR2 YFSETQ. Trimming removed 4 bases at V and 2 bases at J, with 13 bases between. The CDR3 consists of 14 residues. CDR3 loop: CASSRGGGAYEQYF. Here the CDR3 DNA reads TGCGCCAGCAGCCGTGGGGGCGGTGCCTACGAGCAGTACTTC.

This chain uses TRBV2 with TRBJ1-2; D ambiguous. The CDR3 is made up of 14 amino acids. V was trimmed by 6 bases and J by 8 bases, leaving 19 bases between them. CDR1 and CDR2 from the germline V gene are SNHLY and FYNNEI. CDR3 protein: CASSSEGSRRGYTF. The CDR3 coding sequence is TGTGCCAGCAGCTCGGAGGGATCTCGAAGGGGCTACACCTTC.

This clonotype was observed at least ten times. Written as DNA, the CDR3 is TGCGCCAGCAGCCCGACAGGGGGACGCGTTGGGAAACTGTTTTTT. It encodes CASSPTGGRVGKLFF. The chain employs TRBV5-1 and TRBJ1-4; TRBD1 agrees at 9 bases. Trimming took 4 bases from V and 11 from J; bases not matched to a gene: 12. Germline lookup yields CDR1 SGHRS and CDR2 YFSETQ. The CDR3 totals 15 residues. The variable domain in full, completed from reference TRBV5-1 and TRBJ1-4, reads KAGVTQTPRYLIKTRGQQVTLSCSPISGHRSVSWYQQTPGQGLQFLFEYFSETQRNKGNFPGRFSGRQFSNSRSEMNVSTLELGDSALYLCASSPTGGRVGKLFFGSGTQLSVL.

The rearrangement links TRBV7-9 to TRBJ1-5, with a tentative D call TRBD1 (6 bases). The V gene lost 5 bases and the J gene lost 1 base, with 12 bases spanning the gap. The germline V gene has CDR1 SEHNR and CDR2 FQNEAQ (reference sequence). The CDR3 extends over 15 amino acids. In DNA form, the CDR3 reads TGTGCCAGCAGCGGGTCAGGGGCCAGCAATCAGCCCCAGCATTTT. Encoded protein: CASSGSGASNQPQHF.

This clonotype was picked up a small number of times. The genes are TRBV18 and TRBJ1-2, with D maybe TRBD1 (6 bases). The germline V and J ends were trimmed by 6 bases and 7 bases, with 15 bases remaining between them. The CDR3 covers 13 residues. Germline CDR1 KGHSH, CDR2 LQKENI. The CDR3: CASSDQNRAGYTF. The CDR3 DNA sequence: TGTGCCAGCTCGGATCAAAACAGGGCTGGCTACACCTTC.

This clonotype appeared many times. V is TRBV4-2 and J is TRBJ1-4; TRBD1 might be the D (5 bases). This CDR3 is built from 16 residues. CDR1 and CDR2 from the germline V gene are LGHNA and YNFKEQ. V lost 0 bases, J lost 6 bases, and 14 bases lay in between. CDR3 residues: CASSQEGTGVHEKLFF. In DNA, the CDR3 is TGTGCCAGCAGCCAAGAAGGTACAGGAGTACATGAAAAACTGTTTTTT.

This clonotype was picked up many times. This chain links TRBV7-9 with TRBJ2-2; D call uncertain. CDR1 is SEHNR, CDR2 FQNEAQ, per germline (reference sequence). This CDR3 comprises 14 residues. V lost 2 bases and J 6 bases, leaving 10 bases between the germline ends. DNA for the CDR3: TGTGCCAGCAGCTTATTAGTGCCGCCCGGGGAGCTGTTTTTT. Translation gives CASSLLVPPGELFF.

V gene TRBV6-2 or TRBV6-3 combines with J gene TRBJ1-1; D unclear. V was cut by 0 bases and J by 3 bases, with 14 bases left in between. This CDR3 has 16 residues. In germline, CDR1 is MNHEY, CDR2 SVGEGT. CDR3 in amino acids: CASSYSRGRVDTEAFF. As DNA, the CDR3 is TGTGCCAGCAGTTACTCAAGAGGGAGGGTGGACACTGAAGCTTTCTTT.

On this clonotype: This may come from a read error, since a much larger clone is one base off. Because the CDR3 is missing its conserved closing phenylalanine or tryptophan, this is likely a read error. The CDR3 bases are TGTGCCAGCAGCAACTCTGGAAACACCATATATTAT. It translates to CASSNSGNTIYY. V and J are TRBV3-1 and TRBJ1-3; D is ambiguous. V dropped 5 bases and J dropped 0 bases, with 2 bases sitting between them. Germline V gene sequence: CDR1 LGHDT, CDR2 YNNKEL (reference sequence). The CDR3 contains 12 residues.

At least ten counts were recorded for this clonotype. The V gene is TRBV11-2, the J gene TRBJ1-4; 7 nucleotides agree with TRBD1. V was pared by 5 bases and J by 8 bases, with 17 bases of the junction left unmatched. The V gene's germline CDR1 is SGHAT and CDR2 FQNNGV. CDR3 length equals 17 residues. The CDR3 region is CASSAPGQATRREKLFF. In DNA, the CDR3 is TGTGCCAGCAGCGCCCCCGGACAGGCGACACGGCGAGAAAAACTGTTTTTT. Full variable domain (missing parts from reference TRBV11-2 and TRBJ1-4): EAGVAQSPRYKIIEKRQSVAFWCNPISGHATLYWYQQILGQGPKLLIQFQNNGVVDDSQLPKDRFSAERLKGVDSTLKIQPAKLEDSAVYLCASSAPGQATRREKLFFGSGTQLSVL.

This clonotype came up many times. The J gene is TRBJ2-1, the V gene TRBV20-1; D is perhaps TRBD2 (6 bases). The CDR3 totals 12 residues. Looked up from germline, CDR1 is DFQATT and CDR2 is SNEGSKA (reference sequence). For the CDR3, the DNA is TGCAGCGCTGCGAAGGAGGGGTATGAGCAGTTCTTC. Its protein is CSAAKEGYEQFF.

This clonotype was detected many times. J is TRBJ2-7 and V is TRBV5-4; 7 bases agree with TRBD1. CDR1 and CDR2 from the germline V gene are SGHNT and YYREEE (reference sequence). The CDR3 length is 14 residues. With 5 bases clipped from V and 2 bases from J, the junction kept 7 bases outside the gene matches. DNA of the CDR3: TGTGCCAGCAGGTGGGACAGACCACCCTACGAGCAGTACTTC. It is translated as CASRWDRPPYEQYF.

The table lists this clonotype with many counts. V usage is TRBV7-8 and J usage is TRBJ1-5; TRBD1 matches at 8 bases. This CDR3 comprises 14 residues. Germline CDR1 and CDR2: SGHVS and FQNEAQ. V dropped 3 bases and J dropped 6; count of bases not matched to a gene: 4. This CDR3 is CASSLDRDAQPQHF. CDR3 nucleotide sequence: TGTGCCAGCAGCTTGGACAGGGATGCTCAGCCCCAGCATTTT.

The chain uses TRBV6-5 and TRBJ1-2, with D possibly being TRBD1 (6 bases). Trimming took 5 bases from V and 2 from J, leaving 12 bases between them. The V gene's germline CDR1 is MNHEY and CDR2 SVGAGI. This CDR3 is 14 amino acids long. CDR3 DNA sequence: TGTGCCAGCAGTCATCGGACAGAGAACTATGGCTACACCTTC. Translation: CASSHRTENYGYTF.

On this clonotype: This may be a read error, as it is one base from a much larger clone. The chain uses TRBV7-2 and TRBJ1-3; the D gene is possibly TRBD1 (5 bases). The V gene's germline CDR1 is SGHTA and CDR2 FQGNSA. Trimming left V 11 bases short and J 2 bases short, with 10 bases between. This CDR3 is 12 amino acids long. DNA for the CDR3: TGTGCCGTAGGGGCACCTGGAAACACCATATATTTT. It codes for CAVGAPGNTIYF.

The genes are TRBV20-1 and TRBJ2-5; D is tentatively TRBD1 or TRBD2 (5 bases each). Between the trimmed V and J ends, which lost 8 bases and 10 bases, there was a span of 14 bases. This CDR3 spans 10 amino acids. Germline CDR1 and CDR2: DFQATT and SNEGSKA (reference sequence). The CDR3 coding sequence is TGCAGTACCGGAGAGAGGGGCCAGTACTTC. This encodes CSTGERGQYF.

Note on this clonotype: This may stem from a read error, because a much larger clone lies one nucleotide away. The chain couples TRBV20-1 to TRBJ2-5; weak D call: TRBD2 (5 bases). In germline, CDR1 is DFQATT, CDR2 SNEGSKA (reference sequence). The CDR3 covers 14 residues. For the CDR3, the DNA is TGCAGTGCTAGACTAGCCCAGGTCCAAGCGACCCAGTACTTC. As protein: CSARLAQVQATQYF.

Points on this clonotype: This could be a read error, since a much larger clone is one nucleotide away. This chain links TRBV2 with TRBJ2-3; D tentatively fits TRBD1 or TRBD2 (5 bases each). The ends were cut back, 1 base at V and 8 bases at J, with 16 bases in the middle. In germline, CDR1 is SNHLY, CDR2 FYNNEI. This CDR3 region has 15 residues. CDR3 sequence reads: CASSEGGGHEGTQYF. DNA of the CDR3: TGTGCCAGCAGTGAAGGGGGCGGTCACGAGGGTACGCAGTATTTT.

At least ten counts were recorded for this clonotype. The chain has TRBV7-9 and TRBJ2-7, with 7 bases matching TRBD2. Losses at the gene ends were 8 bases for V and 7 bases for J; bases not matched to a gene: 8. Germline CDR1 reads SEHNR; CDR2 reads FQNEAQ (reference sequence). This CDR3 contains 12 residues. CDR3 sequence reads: CASSNRGDEQYF. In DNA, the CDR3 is TGTGCCAGCTCCAACCGGGGGGATGAGCAGTACTTC. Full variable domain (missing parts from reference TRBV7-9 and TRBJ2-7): DTGVSQNPRHKITKRGQNVTFRCDPISEHNRLYWYRQTLGQGPEFLTYFQNEAQLEKSRLLSDRFSAERPKGSFSTLEIQRTEQGDSAMYLCASSNRGDEQYFGPGTRLTVT.

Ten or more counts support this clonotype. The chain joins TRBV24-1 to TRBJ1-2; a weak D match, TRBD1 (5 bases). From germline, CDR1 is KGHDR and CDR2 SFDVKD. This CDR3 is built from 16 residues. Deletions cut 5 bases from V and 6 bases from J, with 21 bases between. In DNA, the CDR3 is TGTGCCACCAGTGCACAACCCGGGACTCTCTGGGATGGCTACACCTTC. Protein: CATSAQPGTLWDGYTF.

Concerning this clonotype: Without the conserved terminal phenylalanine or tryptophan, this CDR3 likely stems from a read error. The CDR3 nucleotides read TGTGCCAGCAGCGTCGGACTAGCGGGGCAAGAGACCCAGCATCTT. This encodes CASSVGLAGQETQHL. The rearrangement joins TRBV9 to TRBJ1-5; D is perhaps TRBD1 (5 bases). The V and J ends lost 2 bases and 11 bases respectively, with 20 bases between them. The CDR3 loop spans 15 amino acids. The V gene's germline CDR1 is SGDLS and CDR2 YYNGEE.

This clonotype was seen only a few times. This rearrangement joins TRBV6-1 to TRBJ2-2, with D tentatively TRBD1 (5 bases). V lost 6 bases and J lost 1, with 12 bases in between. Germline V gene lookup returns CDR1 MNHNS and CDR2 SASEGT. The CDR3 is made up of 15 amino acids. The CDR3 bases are TGTGCCAGCAGGCGGACAACGGGGAACACCGGGGAGCTGTTTTTT. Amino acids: CASRRTTGNTGELFF.

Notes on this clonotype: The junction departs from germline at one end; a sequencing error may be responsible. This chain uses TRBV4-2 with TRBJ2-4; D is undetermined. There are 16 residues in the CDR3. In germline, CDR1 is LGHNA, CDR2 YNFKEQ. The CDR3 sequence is CASSQEERLAKNVQYF. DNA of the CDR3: TGTGCCAGCAGCCAAGAAGAAAGGTTAGCCAAAAACGTTCAGTACTTC.

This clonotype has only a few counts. CDR3 in DNA: TGTGCCAGCAGACGAGTAGGAGCGAACACCGGGGAGCTGTTTTTT. It is translated as CASRRVGANTGELFF. The rearrangement uses TRBV28 and TRBJ2-2; no clear D. Between the trimmed V and J ends, which lost 6 bases and 0 bases, there was a span of 11 bases. This CDR3 spans 15 amino acids. Germline CDR1 MDHEN, CDR2 SYDVKM.